One and the same sample provided the 15 T cell receptor beta chains below, sequenced in a study of Ad26.COV2.S vaccination and SARS-CoV-2 variants. TCRdb keeps only in-frame clones here, not all; method: immunoSEQ multiplex PCR. This repertoire shows hundreds of thousands of clones, roughly 84% found once; its top ten account for around 3.5%. The treatment here: about 20 received Ad26.COV2.S at low or high dose, single or two shots; 5 received placebo; per-sample allocation not given. Sampling occurred on day 63 after the first vaccine or placebo injection. The specimen was peripheral blood, collected in a trial of Ad26.COV2.S vaccine versus placebo. These receptors all come from a person aged 18-60 years who received the Ad26.COV2.S COVID-19 vaccine or a placebo.

This clone occurred many times. V gene TRBV7-9 combines with J gene TRBJ1-1; TRBD1 agrees at 8 bases. This CDR3 is 14 amino acids long. V lost 5 bases and J lost 3; bases outside the gene matches: 5. Germline V gene data show CDR1 as SEHNR and CDR2 as FQNEAQ (reference sequence). CDR3 sequence reads: CASSRQGSDTEAFF. The CDR3 nucleotides are TGTGCCAGCAGCAGACAGGGGAGTGACACTGAAGCTTTCTTT. Full variable domain (remainder filled in from reference TRBV7-9 and TRBJ1-1): DTGVSQNPRHKITKRGQNVTFRCDPISEHNRLYWYRQTLGQGPEFLTYFQNEAQLEKSRLLSDRFSAERPKGSFSTLEIQRTEQGDSAMYLCASSRQGSDTEAFFGQGTRLTVV.

The J gene is TRBJ2-7, the V gene TRBV6-2 or TRBV6-3, with D possibly being TRBD1 or TRBD2 (5 bases each). Trimming left V 5 bases short and J 2 bases short, with 10 bases between. The V gene's germline CDR1 is MNHEY and CDR2 SVGEGT. The CDR3 length is 13 residues. In DNA, the CDR3 is TGTGCCAGCAGTGGGACCGTGGCCTACGAGCAGTACTTC. Translated: CASSGTVAYEQYF.

This rearrangement joins TRBV11-3 to TRBJ2-2; possibly TRBD2 for D (6 bases). The germline CDR1 and CDR2 sequences are SGHNT and YENEEA. The CDR3 has 18 residues. Trimming took 0 bases from V and 5 from J, leaving 19 bases between them. CDR3 region: CASSLEESLVAGTGELFF. For the CDR3, the DNA is TGTGCCAGCAGCTTAGAGGAGTCCTTGGTTGCGGGGACCGGGGAGCTGTTTTTT.

The sample holds a few counts of this clone. The junction differs from germline at one of its ends, possibly a read error. The chain recombines TRBV30 with TRBJ1-6; D is possibly TRBD1 (5 bases). The CDR3 sequence is 13 residues long. Germline CDR1 reads GTSNPN; CDR2 reads SVGIG (reference sequence). The DNA of the CDR3 is TGTGCCTGCCAAGGACAAGATAATTCGCCCCTCCACTTT. Residues: CACQGQDNSPLHF.

The chain uses TRBV10-3 and TRBJ1-2; the match to TRBD1 covers 7 bases. Germline loops: CDR1 ENHRY, CDR2 SYGVKD. This CDR3 has 13 amino acids. V lost 6 bases, J lost 4 bases, and 5 bases stayed unmatched. The CDR3 nucleotides are TGTGCCATCAGCCGACAGGGTGGCTATGGCTACACCTTC. Its translation: CAISRQGGYGYTF.

V gene TRBV5-6 combines with J gene TRBJ2-1; TRBD2 matches 8 bases. The CDR3 covers 15 residues. The V gene's germline CDR1 is SGHDT and CDR2 YYEEEE. V was pared by 0 bases and J by 7 bases, with 6 bases of the junction left unmatched. Here the CDR3 DNA reads TGTGCCAGCAGCTTGGTCGGGGGGGCCTGGAATGAGCAGTTCTTC. It encodes CASSLVGGAWNEQFF.

The CDR3: CASSQEGRGVNEQFF. The CDR3 DNA reads TGTGCCAGCAGCCAAGAGGGCCGAGGGGTGAATGAGCAGTTCTTC. The gene calls are TRBV4-2 and TRBJ2-1, with D perhaps TRBD1 or TRBD2 (5 bases each). The CDR3 totals 15 residues. Germline V lookup: CDR1 LGHNA, CDR2 YNFKEQ. V gave up 0 bases and J gave up 7 bases, with 13 bases separating them.

V gene TRBV6-6 combines with J gene TRBJ1-6, with unresolved D. Germline CDR1 MNHNY, CDR2 SVGAGI (reference sequence). With 5 bases removed from V and 4 bases from J, the gap between germline ends came to 18 bases. The CDR3 is 17 amino acids. CDR3 bases: TGTGCCAGCAGTCCGCTCCCTGGAAGGACTTATAATTCACCCCTCCACTTT. Its protein product is CASSPLPGRTYNSPLHF.

The rearrangement joins TRBV6-2 or TRBV6-3 to TRBJ1-1; maybe TRBD1 (5 bases). The CDR3 has 14 amino acids. Per the germline V gene, CDR1 is MNHEY and CDR2 is SVGEGT. Trimming removed 3 bases from V and 4 bases from J, with 12 bases in between. Here the CDR3 reads CASSYKGTVTEAFF. DNA of the CDR3: TGTGCCAGCAGTTATAAGGGGACGGTCACTGAAGCTTTCTTT.

V and J are TRBV3-1 (or the pseudogene TRBV3-2) and TRBJ2-3; D is perhaps TRBD1 (6 bases). The CDR3 spans 15 residues. V lost 1 base to trimming and J lost 0 bases, with 8 bases between them. Germline CDR1 and CDR2: LGHDT and YNNKEL (reference sequence). The CDR3 region is CASSQGGLSTDTQYF. CDR3 nucleotides: TGTGCCAGCAGCCAAGGGGGGCTCAGCACAGATACGCAGTATTTT.

The chain uses TRBV6-5 and TRBJ1-6; D unresolved. V lost 3 bases, J lost 7 bases, and 7 bases lay in between. CDR1 is MNHEY and CDR2 is SVGAGI in the germline V gene. The CDR3 is 13 residues long. The CDR3 DNA follows: TGTGCCAGCAGTTATACAGACAATTCACCCCTCCACTTT. Protein product: CASSYTDNSPLHF.

The rearrangement joins TRBV5-8 to TRBJ1-1, with D possibly matching TRBD1 (6 bases). The CDR3 contains 18 residues. The V end was cut by 1 base, the J end by 4 bases, with 23 bases between. Per the germline V gene, CDR1 is SGHTS and CDR2 is YDEGEE. The CDR3 bases are TGTGCCAGCAGCTTGATCCCCGGGGGCGTCGGCGTGAGCACTGAAGCTTTCTTT. Translated, it gives CASSLIPGGVGVSTEAFF. The variable domain in full, with the rest retrieved from reference TRBV5-8 and TRBJ1-1, is EAGVTQSPTHLIKTRGQQATLRCSPISGHTSVYWYQQALGLGLQFLLWYDEGEERNRGNFPPRFSGRQFPNYSSELNVNALELEDSALYLCASSLIPGGVGVSTEAFFGQGTRLTVV.

The chain combines TRBV6-6 with TRBJ1-5; D not certain. Trimming stripped 2 bases from V and 8 bases from J, with 10 bases between. The CDR3 spans 13 residues. Looked up from germline, CDR1 is MNHNY and CDR2 is SVGAGI (reference sequence). The CDR3 reads CASSYPNGEPQHF. CDR3 bases: TGTGCCAGCAGTTACCCAAATGGAGAGCCCCAGCATTTT.

This chain links TRBV6-5 with TRBJ1-1; 8 bases align to TRBD1. Per germline, CDR1 MNHEY and CDR2 SVGAGI. CDR3 length: 13 residues. V was pared by 6 bases and J by 3 bases, with 3 bases of the junction left unmatched. CDR3 nucleotide sequence: TGTGCCAGCAGAGACAGGGGATACACTGAAGCTTTCTTT. Translating it yields CASRDRGYTEAFF.

The chain carries TRBV27 and TRBJ1-4; perhaps TRBD1 as D (5 bases). The CDR3 covers 15 residues. V was shortened by 2 bases and J by 4 bases, with 11 bases between the two germline ends. Germline V gene sequence: CDR1 MNHEY, CDR2 SMNVEV (reference sequence). CDR3 residues: CASSLLGLGNEKLFF. In DNA form, the CDR3 reads TGTGCCAGCAGTTTACTGGGGCTTGGTAATGAAAAACTGTTTTTT. The full variable domain, its missing parts supplied by reference TRBV27 and TRBJ1-4, is EAQVTQNPRYLITVTGKKLTVTCSQNMNHEYMSWYRQDPGLGLRQIYYSMNVEVTDKGDVPEGYKVSRKEKRNFPLILESPSPNQTSLYFCASSLLGLGNEKLFFGSGTQLSVL.